The 30 T cell receptor beta chains below were found in one sample sequenced in a study of lymphopenia after photon versus proton radiotherapy. Only in-frame clones appear in the TCRdb table, and some are missing; sequencing was by immunoSEQ multiplex PCR. The sample shows about 16,000 clones, over 75% of them seen only once. The sequencing here drew on peripheral blood, taken from a patient treated with proton-based radiotherapy. The receptor source for this set is a man aged 70 or older with pancreatic cancer.

This chain joins TRBV4-1 and TRBJ1-5; TRBD1 matches at 11 bases. The CDR3 contains 17 residues. V lost 1 base to trimming and J lost 2 bases; unmatched junction nucleotides: 4. Germline V CDR1 and CDR2: MGHRA, YSYEKL. CDR3: CASSQVDRGLGNQPQHF. In nucleotides, the CDR3 is TGCGCCAGCAGCCAAGTGGACAGGGGGCTGGGCAATCAGCCCCAGCATTTT.

The rearrangement links TRBV9 to TRBJ1-5; no clear D. The germline V gene has CDR1 SGDLS and CDR2 YYNGEE. The CDR3 runs 15 residues. V was shortened by 0 bases and J by 7 bases, with 14 bases between the two germline ends. The CDR3 bases are TGTGCCAGCAGCGTAGTAGACGACGGGGAACAGCCCCAGCATTTT. Its translation: CASSVVDDGEQPQHF.

This chain connects TRBV6-6 to TRBJ1-6, with D possibly TRBD1 on 5 matching bases. The CDR3 loop spans 16 amino acids. Germline V gene sequence: CDR1 MNHNY, CDR2 SVGAGI (reference sequence). Trimming left V 2 bases short and J 5 bases short, with 13 bases between. The CDR3 DNA is TGTGCCAGCAGTTACACCCCCTGGGGGAATAATTCACCCCTCCACTTT. Translated, it gives CASSYTPWGNNSPLHF.

This rearrangement joins TRBV7-2 to TRBJ2-7; 10 nucleotides align to TRBD1. Trimming at V came to 1 base and at J to 3 bases, leaving 3 bases not matched to a gene. The CDR3 consists of 15 residues. Germline-derived CDR1 and CDR2 are SGHTA and FQGNSA. The CDR3 DNA reads as TGTGCCAGCAGCTTAGGTGGGACAGGGGACTACGAGCAGTACTTC. It translates to CASSLGGTGDYEQYF.

The chain combines TRBV18 with TRBJ1-1; no firm D call. With 4 bases removed from V and 9 bases from J, the gap between germline ends came to 15 bases. This CDR3 region has 13 residues. CDR1 is KGHSH, CDR2 LQKENI, per germline. CDR3 in DNA: TGTGCCAGCTCACAAGAGGGAAATCGTAAAGCTTTCTTT. Amino acids: CASSQEGNRKAFF.

The chain uses TRBV5-1 and TRBJ2-2; 9 bases are a match to TRBD1. The CDR3 has 16 amino acids. Germline V lookup: CDR1 SGHRS, CDR2 YFSETQ. V gave up 3 bases and J gave up 3 bases; unmatched junction bases: 6. CDR3 coding DNA: TGCGCCAGCAGCTCTGGGACAGGGCCATACACCGGGGAGCTGTTTTTT. Residues: CASSSGTGPYTGELFF.

The rearrangement links TRBV2 to TRBJ1-5; D unclear. This CDR3 is built from 13 residues. The V end lost 4 bases, the J end lost 6 bases, and 10 bases lay between the germline ends. CDR1 is SNHLY, CDR2 FYNNEI, per germline. CDR3 amino acids: CASSGEVAQPQHF. CDR3 DNA sequence: TGTGCCAGCAGTGGGGAGGTTGCTCAGCCCCAGCATTTT.

The chain has TRBV5-5 and TRBJ2-1; D gene unclear. Germline CDR1 SGHKS, CDR2 YYEKEE (reference sequence). V was clipped by 0 bases and J by 2 bases, with 3 bases between them. The CDR3 runs 13 residues. CDR3 sequence (DNA): TGTGCCAGCAGCTTGGGGGCCTACAATGAGCAGTTCTTC. It codes for CASSLGAYNEQFF.

The V gene is TRBV9, the J gene TRBJ2-2; maybe TRBD2 (5 bases). The germline gives CDR1 SGDLS, CDR2 YYNGEE. The CDR3 is made up of 16 amino acids. V shed 2 bases and J shed 4 bases, with 15 bases lying between them. This chain's CDR3 is CASSVIGPEGTGELFF. Written as DNA, the CDR3 is TGTGCCAGCAGCGTTATAGGCCCAGAGGGCACCGGGGAGCTGTTTTTT.

The rearrangement links TRBV11-2 to TRBJ1-1, with D uncertain. V was pared by 4 bases and J by 2 bases, with 11 bases between. Germline values: CDR1 SGHAT, CDR2 FQNNGV. The CDR3 extends over 14 amino acids. Written as DNA, the CDR3 is TGTGCCAGCAGCTGGGAGGGTTTTAACACTGAAGCTTTCTTT. Protein sequence: CASSWEGFNTEAFF.

The table lists this clone with a count of one. The CDR3 DNA reads as TGTGCCAGCAGCCGAATAGCGGGGATTGACGAGCAGTACTTC. It yields the protein CASSRIAGIDEQYF. The chain combines TRBV7-6 with TRBJ2-7; TRBD2 aligns across 8 bases. This CDR3 has 14 residues. Germline V lookup: CDR1 SGHVS, CDR2 FNYEAQ. Trimming at V came to 5 bases and at J to 5 bases, leaving 8 bases not matched to a gene.

This chain connects TRBV10-1 to TRBJ2-7; D call uncertain. V lost 0 bases and J lost 3, with 9 bases in between. The germline V gene has CDR1 WNHNN and CDR2 SYGVQD (reference sequence). The CDR3 extends over 14 amino acids. The CDR3 loop is CASSESRSSYEQYF. The CDR3 bases are TGCGCCAGCAGTGAGTCCAGATCTAGCTACGAGCAGTACTTC.

This clone has just one count. V is TRBV11-3 and J is TRBJ1-1; 8 bases are shared with TRBD1. The ends lost 5 bases at V and 8 bases at J; junction bases unmatched: 4. Germline assignment: CDR1 SGHNT and CDR2 YENEEA. The CDR3 length is 12 residues. The CDR3 nucleotides are TGTGCCAGCAGCCAGGACAGGGAAGAAGCTTTCTTT. Amino acids: CASSQDREEAFF.

V and J are TRBV7-3 and TRBJ2-6; 7 positions match TRBD1. Germline CDR1 SGHTA, CDR2 FQGTGA. V lost 1 base, J lost 2 bases, and 8 bases stayed unmatched. The CDR3 contains 18 residues. CDR3 amino acids: CASSLIGGDFPGANVLTF. The CDR3, as DNA: TGTGCCAGCAGCTTAATAGGGGGCGACTTTCCTGGGGCCAACGTCCTGACTTTC.

The J gene is TRBJ2-1, the V gene TRBV11-2, with TRBD1 matching 7 bases. J gave up 3 bases and V 7 bases, and 9 bases lay outside the gene matches. Germline V CDR1 and CDR2: SGHAT, FQNNGV. The CDR3 totals 15 residues. CDR3 coding DNA: TGTGCCAGCACCAAGCAGGCAGGGGGCTACAATGAGCAGTTCTTC. This gives the protein CASTKQAGGYNEQFF. The whole variable domain, remainder taken from reference TRBV11-2 and TRBJ2-1, is EAGVAQSPRYKIIEKRQSVAFWCNPISGHATLYWYQQILGQGPKLLIQFQNNGVVDDSQLPKDRFSAERLKGVDSTLKIQPAKLEDSAVYLCASTKQAGGYNEQFFGPGTRLTVL.

This chain joins TRBV6-6 and TRBJ1-2, with 7 positions matching TRBD1. In germline, CDR1 is MNHNY, CDR2 SVGAGI (reference sequence). V lost 2 bases to trimming and J lost 3 bases; unmatched junction nucleotides: 6. The CDR3 totals 15 residues. CDR3 nucleotide sequence: TGTGCCAGCAGTTACACAGGGGCCTCCGACTATGGCTACACCTTC. This sequence encodes CASSYTGASDYGYTF.

The chain uses TRBV10-3 and TRBJ2-3; TRBD2 matches at 10 bases. This CDR3 has 15 residues. V dropped 2 bases and J dropped 2; count of bases not matched to a gene: 1. The V gene's germline CDR1 is ENHRY and CDR2 SYGVKD. The CDR3 coding sequence is TGTGCCATCAGTGAGCTAGCGGGGGACACAGATACGCAGTATTTT. This codes for CAISELAGDTDTQYF.

The V call is TRBV2, the J call TRBJ2-2, with 13 bases aligning to TRBD2. The CDR3 is 17 amino acids. Looked up from germline, CDR1 is SNHLY and CDR2 is FYNNEI. Germline trimming cut 6 bases from V and 0 bases from J; bases unmatched to any gene: 4. The CDR3 loop is CASSGLAGAPNTGELFF. The CDR3 DNA reads TGTGCCAGCAGCGGACTAGCGGGAGCCCCGAACACCGGGGAGCTGTTTTTT.

This chain joins TRBV6-1 and TRBJ2-2; D is uncertain. V lost 4 bases, J lost 3 bases, and 6 bases lay in between. The CDR3 sequence is 13 residues long. Germline V gene data show CDR1 as MNHNS and CDR2 as SASEGT. DNA of the CDR3: TGTGCCAGCAGTGTTGGGGACACCGGGGAGCTGTTTTTT. Translation: CASSVGDTGELFF.

This clone is a singleton in its sample. V is TRBV7-8 and J is TRBJ2-5; D is undetermined. Germline V lookup: CDR1 SGHVS, CDR2 FQNEAQ. There are 14 residues in the CDR3. V was cut by 0 bases and J by 5 bases, with 10 bases left in between. CDR3 in DNA: TGTGCCAGCAGCTTAGCGGGGTTGAGGGAGACCCAGTACTTC. Its protein is CASSLAGLRETQYF.

The CDR3 DNA is TGCGCCAGCAGCTCCCGACAGGTAGATTTCTATAATTCACCCCTCCACTTT. Its protein product is CASSSRQVDFYNSPLHF. V is TRBV4-1 and J is TRBJ1-6; possibly TRBD1 for D (6 bases). The V and J ends lost 5 bases and 3 bases respectively, with 17 bases between them. This CDR3 comprises 17 residues. CDR1 and CDR2 (germline): MGHRA, YSYEKL.

The CDR3 bases are TGTGCCTGGAGTCGCGGAGGGAACACCGGGGAGCTGTTTTTT. Its protein is CAWSRGGNTGELFF. This chain uses TRBV30 with TRBJ2-2, with D possibly matching TRBD2 (5 bases). The CDR3 is made up of 14 amino acids. The germline CDR1 and CDR2 sequences are GTSNPN and SVGIG (reference sequence). V lost 2 bases to trimming and J lost 1 base, with 8 bases between them.

This clone was observed a few times. V and J are TRBV5-1 and TRBJ2-5; a possible D gene is TRBD1 (5 bases). The germline CDR1 and CDR2 sequences are SGHRS and YFSETQ. The CDR3 sequence is 15 residues long. The V end lost 0 bases, the J end lost 5 bases, and 14 bases lay between the germline ends. The CDR3 reads CASSLEGRYGETQYF. The CDR3 DNA reads as TGCGCCAGCAGCTTGGAGGGGCGATATGGGGAGACCCAGTACTTC.

This clone was counted a few times. The rearrangement links TRBV6-6 to TRBJ2-5; 8 bases match TRBD2. Trimming cost V 4 bases and J 2 bases; bases outside gene matches: 3. The germline CDR1 and CDR2 sequences are MNHNY and SVGAGI (reference sequence). The length of the CDR3 is 14 residues. This CDR3 is CASSSGGYQETQYF. The CDR3 region has the DNA TGTGCCAGCAGTTCGGGGGGGTATCAAGAGACCCAGTACTTC.

The chain recombines TRBV6-1 with TRBJ2-7, with D possibly matching TRBD1 (6 bases). The CDR3 has 14 residues. Trimming pared 8 bases from V and 2 bases from J, leaving 16 bases between. Germline loops: CDR1 MNHNS, CDR2 SASEGT. CDR3 sequence reads: CASFRGLTTYEQYF. CDR3 coding DNA: TGTGCCAGCTTCAGGGGATTAACCACCTACGAGCAGTACTTC.

This sequence joins TRBV29-1 and TRBJ2-1; possibly TRBD2 for D (6 bases). V was trimmed by 3 bases and J by 7 bases, leaving 16 bases between them. The CDR3 totals 14 residues. CDR1 and CDR2 (germline): SQVTM, ANQGSEA. CDR3 nucleotide sequence: TGCAGCGTTGACAGCGGCCCCCGGGGGAATGAGCAGTTCTTC. Residues: CSVDSGPRGNEQFF.

V and J are TRBV19 and TRBJ2-4; D possibly corresponds to TRBD2 (5 bases). The CDR3 runs 13 residues. Trimming removed 5 bases at V and 7 bases at J, with 12 bases between. The germline gives CDR1 LNHDA, CDR2 SQIVND (reference sequence). The CDR3 bases are TGTGCCAGTAGTCTGGACTCCAGGAACATTCAGTACTTC. Encoded protein: CASSLDSRNIQYF.

The chain couples TRBV4-1 to TRBJ1-1; possible D gene TRBD1, 6 bases. CDR3 length: 16 amino acids. CDR1 and CDR2 (germline): MGHRA, YSYEKL. V was trimmed by 6 bases and J by 0 bases, leaving 17 bases between them. The CDR3 sequence: CASRVPGAGLNTEAFF. CDR3 DNA: TGCGCCAGCAGGGTACCAGGGGCGGGCTTGAACACTGAAGCTTTCTTT.

The chain recombines TRBV30 with TRBJ1-2; maybe TRBD1 (6 bases). V lost 1 base and J 6 bases, leaving 12 bases between the germline ends. This CDR3 spans 13 amino acids. The germline gives CDR1 GTSNPN, CDR2 SVGIG (reference sequence). Here the CDR3 DNA reads TGTGCCTGGAGTGAGGGGGTCATCAATGGCTACACCTTC. This gives the protein CAWSEGVINGYTF.

This clone appeared once. The chain joins TRBV4-1 to TRBJ1-3, with 7 bases fitting TRBD1. With 3 bases clipped from V and 1 base from J, the junction kept 6 bases outside the gene matches. CDR3 length: 16 amino acids. Germline lookup yields CDR1 MGHRA and CDR2 YSYEKL. The CDR3 reads CASSQAETGSGNTIYF. The CDR3 DNA is TGCGCCAGCAGCCAGGCAGAGACAGGGTCTGGAAACACCATATATTTT.